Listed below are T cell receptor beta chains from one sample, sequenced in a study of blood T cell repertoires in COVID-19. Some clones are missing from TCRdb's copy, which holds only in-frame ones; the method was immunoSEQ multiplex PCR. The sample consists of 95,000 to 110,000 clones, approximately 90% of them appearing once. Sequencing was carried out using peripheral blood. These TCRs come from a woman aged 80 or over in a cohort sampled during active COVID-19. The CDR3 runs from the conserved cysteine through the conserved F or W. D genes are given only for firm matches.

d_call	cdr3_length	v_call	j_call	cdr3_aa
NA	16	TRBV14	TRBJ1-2	CASSQDTLTPSYGYTF
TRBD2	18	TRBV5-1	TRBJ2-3	CASSLVVLAGGLTDTQYF
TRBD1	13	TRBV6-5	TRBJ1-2	CASSWGQPYGYTF
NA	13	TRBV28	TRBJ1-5	CASSSPNGQPQHF
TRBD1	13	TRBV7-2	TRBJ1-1	CASSAGQAGQAFF
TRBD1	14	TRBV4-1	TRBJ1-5	CASSQGTGTQPQHF
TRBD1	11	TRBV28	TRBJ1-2	CATRTGYGYTF
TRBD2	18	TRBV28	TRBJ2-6	CASSASGRPISGANVLTF
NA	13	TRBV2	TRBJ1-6	CASSENTDSPLHF
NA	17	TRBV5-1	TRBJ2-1	CASSLEASRSSYNEQFF
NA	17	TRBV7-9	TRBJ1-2	CASSPLPDRLGLYGYTF
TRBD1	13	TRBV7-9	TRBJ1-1	CASSTQGDAEAFF
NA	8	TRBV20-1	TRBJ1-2	CSTGGYTF
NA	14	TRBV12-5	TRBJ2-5	CASGKGLSQETQYF
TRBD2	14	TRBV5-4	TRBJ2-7	CASSLAGAGHEQYF
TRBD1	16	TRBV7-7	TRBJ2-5	CASSLSDRGPQGTQYF
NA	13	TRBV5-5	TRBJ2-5	CASTPGLEETQYF
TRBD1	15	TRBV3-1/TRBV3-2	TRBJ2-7	CASSQSGTASYEQYF
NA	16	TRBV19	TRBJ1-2	CASSTRTDRTNYGYTF
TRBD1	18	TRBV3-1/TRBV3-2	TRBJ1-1	CASSQDRTGAGMGTEAFF
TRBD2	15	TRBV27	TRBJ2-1	CASSFVGTSPNEQFF
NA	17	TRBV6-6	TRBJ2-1	CASSPDYNRVGYNEQFF
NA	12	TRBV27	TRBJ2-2	CASSLSVGELFF
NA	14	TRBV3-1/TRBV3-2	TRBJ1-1	CASSQVGANTEAFF
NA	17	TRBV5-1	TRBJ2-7	CASSLLQGVSWSYEQYF
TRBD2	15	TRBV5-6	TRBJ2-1	CASSLGVAGFNEQFF
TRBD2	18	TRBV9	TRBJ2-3	CASRRGGDRLVGADTQYF
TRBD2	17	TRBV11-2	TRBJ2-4	CASSLDRLAIAKNIQYF
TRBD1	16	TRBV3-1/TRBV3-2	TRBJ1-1	CASIRTGGLGNTEAFF
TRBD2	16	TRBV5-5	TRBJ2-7	CASSLYFGRASYEQYF